This T cell receptor beta chain was captured in a study of identical twins. From germline, CDR1 is SGHDN and CDR2 FVKESK. With 2 bases clipped from V and 5 bases from J, the junction kept 11 bases outside the gene matches. The CDR3 consists of 18 residues. TCRdb re-called the 5' RACE reads through MiXCR, storing one row per CDR3 protein. Of about 490,000 distinct CDR3 sequences in the sample, approximately 14% were seen once. These records were also assigned to another study, of yellow fever vaccine responses in identical twins. Per that study: Each twin's T cell response to the vaccine was reported to look partly convergent and partly personalized.

The receptor was isolated from a woman aged 18-29 years in good health. The sequencing input was CD4+ T cells sorted from blood. This chain connects TRBV14 to TRBJ2-2, with TRBD2 identical over 10 bases. CDR3 nucleotide sequence: TGTGCCAGCAGCCAAACTCGGCTAGCGGGAGTTGGTACCGGGGAGCTGTTTTTT. Translating it yields CASSQTRLAGVGTGELFF.